This entry concerns a single T cell receptor (beta chain). The antigen remains unidentified. This CDR3 has 15 amino acids. CDR1 is LGHNT and CDR2 is FRNRAP in the germline V gene. V shed 2 bases and J 7 bases; nucleotides not matched to a gene: 6. The sample is drawn from a study of a mutant IDH1 vaccine in newly diagnosed glioma. Assay used: immunoSEQ multiplex PCR; TCRdb lists only in-frame clones, some missing. The sample yields 30,000 to 45,000 clones, about four fifths seen once. The time point: week 11, during vaccination. Alongside topical imiquimod, each dose of vaccine comprised 300 ug of mutant IDH1 20-mer peptide.

This TCR was sampled from a woman aged 25-40 years with glioma. Some clones in this sample may be carry-over from other donors' samples. The chain carries TRBV12-5 and TRBJ2-2; 8 bases are a match to TRBD2. Sequenced here: peripheral blood mononuclear cells (PBMCs), sampled from a glioma patient whose treatment included an IDH1 peptide vaccine. The CDR3 reads CASGLNGRADGELFF. CDR3 coding DNA: TGTGCTAGTGGTTTGAACGGGAGGGCCGACGGGGAGCTGTTTTTT.